This entry lists 13 T cell receptor beta chains sequenced from one sample in a study of post-analysis software for immune sequencing data. Regarding the study as a whole: Four to six TRBV segments were more frequent in patients than controls; TRBV5-6, TRBV5-1 and TRBV20-1 belonged to this group.

For these receptors, no antigen is known. Sequencing libraries made from TCR beta cDNA carried unique molecular identifiers. TCRdb reanalysed the PCR reads using MiXCR and keeps one entry per CDR3 protein. The sample lists about 820,000 distinct CDR3 sequences, 53% occurring once. The specimen was blood. Every receptor here comes from a girl aged 10-17 years with multiple sclerosis.

For this clonotype: At one end the junction does not follow the germline gene, possibly because of a read error. This rearrangement joins TRBV7-3 to TRBJ2-5, with TRBD2 matching over 12 bases. The CDR3 spans 15 residues. From germline, CDR1 is SGHTA and CDR2 FQGTGA. The CDR3 reads CARSSLAGGGETQYF. For the CDR3, the DNA is TGTGCCAGAAGCTCACTAGCGGGGGGAGGAGAGACCCAGTACTTC.

This clonotype was detected only a few times. V gene TRBV27 combines with J gene TRBJ2-7; a possible D gene is TRBD1 (5 bases). CDR1 and CDR2 from the germline V gene are MNHEY and SMNVEV (reference sequence). CDR3 length equals 15 residues. Trimming shortened V by 6 bases and J by 2 bases, and 17 bases separated the two germline ends. The CDR3 bases are TGTGCCAGCAGCGGACAAGGGGAACGCGCCTACGAGCAGTACTTC. Its protein is CASSGQGERAYEQYF.

This clonotype was observed a handful of times. The chain couples TRBV10-2 to TRBJ2-7, with D hard to call. The CDR3 is 14 amino acids. Germline CDR1 and CDR2: WSHSY and SAAADI. V was clipped by 8 bases and J by 4 bases, with 18 bases between them. In DNA form, the CDR3 reads TGCGCCAGCTGTCCCTGGACCCGTCCGTACGAGCAGTACTTC. As protein: CASCPWTRPYEQYF.

The V and J genes are TRBV10-3 and TRBJ2-1, with TRBD2 identical over 10 bases. V dropped 3 bases and J dropped 2; count of bases not matched to a gene: 7. CDR1 is ENHRY and CDR2 is SYGVKD in the germline V gene. This CDR3 comprises 17 residues. CDR3 sequence: CAISDNGAGGTYNEQFF. CDR3 DNA: TGTGCCATCAGTGACAACGGAGCGGGAGGGACCTACAATGAGCAGTTCTTC.

As concerns this clonotype: Because the CDR3 is missing its conserved closing phenylalanine or tryptophan, this is likely a read error. The genes are TRBV11-2 and TRBJ2-7, with a possible D match to TRBD2 (6 bases). The J call is in doubt because the DNA end fits TRBJ2-5 better. Germline values: CDR1 SGHAT, CDR2 FQNNGV. The CDR3 is 13 amino acids. The CDR3 region has the DNA TGTGCCAGCAGCTTAGAGGAGGGGGAGACCCAGTACCTC. This gives the protein CASSLEEGETQYL.

The chain recombines TRBV7-9 with TRBJ2-7; tentative D call: TRBD1 (6 bases). CDR3 length: 15 residues. CDR1 is SEHNR, CDR2 FQNEAQ, per germline (reference sequence). V was trimmed by 5 bases and J by 4 bases, leaving 18 bases between them. The CDR3, as DNA: TGTGCCAGCAGCAAACTTGGGGGCGCGAGTTACGAGCAGTACTTC. Amino acid sequence: CASSKLGGASYEQYF. The complete variable domain, with remaining parts taken from reference TRBV7-9 and TRBJ2-7, reads DTGVSQNPRHKITKRGQNVTFRCDPISEHNRLYWYRQTLGQGPEFLTYFQNEAQLEKSRLLSDRFSAERPKGSFSTLEIQRTEQGDSAMYLCASSKLGGASYEQYFGPGTRLTVT.

The CDR3 DNA reads TGCGCCAGCAGCCAAGAGCCCTACAGGGGGCACTCCTACGAGCAGTACTTC. Translation: CASSQEPYRGHSYEQYF. The J gene is TRBJ2-7, the V gene TRBV4-1, with 9 bases fitting TRBD1. J lost 0 bases, V lost 0 bases, and 6 bases had no gene match. The CDR3 runs to 17 residues. Germline values: CDR1 MGHRA, CDR2 YSYEKL.

The V gene is TRBV20-1, the J gene TRBJ2-2, with 12 nucleotides matching TRBD2. V trimming: 3 bases; J trimming: 6 bases; junction bases outside the gene matches: 17. The CDR3 is made up of 19 amino acids. Germline V CDR1 and CDR2: DFQATT, SNEGSKA (reference sequence). The CDR3 protein is CSARGFRASGRALAGELFF. Written as DNA, the CDR3 is TGCAGTGCTAGGGGCTTCCGGGCTAGCGGGAGGGCCCTCGCCGGGGAGCTGTTTTTT.

The CDR3 region is CASALADRQETQYF. CDR3 nucleotides: TGTGCCAGCGCACTAGCGGACCGCCAAGAGACCCAGTACTTC. The rearrangement links TRBV25-1 to TRBJ2-5; 8 bases match TRBD2. Germline V gene data show CDR1 as MGHDK and CDR2 as SYGVNS. The CDR3 is 14 amino acids. After removal of 8 bases from V and 1 base from J, the junction contained 6 bases not matched to a gene.

This clonotype has just a few counts. This chain joins TRBV12-3 or TRBV12-4 and TRBJ2-7; no clear D. The germline V and J ends were trimmed by 6 bases and 0 bases, with 12 bases remaining between them. The length of the CDR3 is 14 residues. The CDR3 region has the DNA TGTGCCAGCAGCTTCAGACAAAGCTCCTACGAGCAGTACTTC. Translated: CASSFRQSSYEQYF.

V is TRBV5-5 and J is TRBJ2-7; 10 bases are shared with TRBD1. The J call may be wrong; the DNA end is better matched by TRBJ2-5. The CDR3 is 13 residues long. CDR1 SGHKS and CDR2 YYEKEE come from the germline V gene (reference sequence). This chain's CDR3 is CASTPGQGETQYF. The DNA for the CDR3 is TGTGCCAGCACGCCGGGACAGGGGGAGACCCAGTACTTC.

V usage is TRBV5-1 and J usage is TRBJ1-1; D unclear. Germline V gene data show CDR1 as SGHRS and CDR2 as YFSETQ. V was shortened by 3 bases and J by 0 bases, with 18 bases between the two germline ends. The CDR3 spans 17 residues. Here the CDR3 DNA reads TGCGCCAGCAGCTGGGAGTACGGGAGAATCATGAACACTGAAGCTTTCTTT. Protein sequence: CASSWEYGRIMNTEAFF.

The chain employs TRBV11-1 and TRBJ2-3; D remains unclear. The V gene's germline CDR1 is SGHAT and CDR2 FQDESV (reference sequence). The CDR3 is 16 amino acids. V lost 5 bases, J lost 1 base, and 16 bases lay in between. CDR3 DNA: TGTGCCAGCAGCGTGAGTTCGGGTTTGGGCACAGATACGCAGTATTTT. As protein: CASSVSSGLGTDTQYF.